This T cell receptor beta chain was profiled in a study of blood T cell repertoires in COVID-19 (TCRdb year 2020). Regarding the research as a whole: Collaborator samples came from the United States, Italy and Spain and covered acute and convalescent phases of COVID-19. The material from the prospective study consisted of cDNA or gDNA derived from T cells, B-cell-depleted T cells, or PBMCs. Deeply sampled blood TCRbeta repertoires from subjects exposed to, actively infected with, or recovered from COVID-19 were included in the dataset. The repertoires were released in a freely available public database intended as a resource for research on the immune response to SARS-CoV-2. Samples came from the ongoing ImmuneRACE study (first 160 participants) plus 1,254 subjects from 6 global collaborators. Sample metadata almost always included a de-identified subject ID, COVID-19 status, age in years and sex. Where available, HLA class I and class II types were obtained from metadata supplied by the sample provider rather than from assay-based typing.

TCRbeta CDR3 regions were amplified from genomic DNA by means of the immunoSEQ Assay, a bias-controlled multiplex PCR. The authors' pipeline ran thus. The number of nucleated cells in each sample was estimated from the amplification of reference gene primers within the assay. To quantify the absolute abundance of each unique TCRbeta CDR3 rearrangement, sequence reads were collapsed and filtered. For each sample, productive Simpson clonality was calculated as the square root of Simpson's diversity index over productive rearrangements. The table was pulled from immuneACCESS by TCRdb, which kept in-frame rearrangements only. Such tables lose some clones; where checked, under half of the loss comes from unresolved V genes, and the rest has no known cause. The V and J calls and the clone size are those of that table, but D and trimming were determined from the DNA. The sample table contains roughly 270,000 clones; only one count was recorded for 85% of them. Around 2.3% of the sample is in the top ten clones.

Findings and caveats that apply to the study as a whole: Clinical and demographic metadata were provided uncurated, with the amount varying by source and participant.

Points on this clone: What this receptor recognizes is not known. Base quality data are lacking; no much larger clone is found one base away.

The CDR1 and CDR2 encoded by the germline V gene are WSHSY and SAAADI. The CDR3 runs 14 amino acids, cysteine and phenylalanine included. The CDR3 DNA has 42 bases and is translated from base 1. After removal of 6 bases from V and 8 bases from J, the junction retains 8 bases not matched to a gene. Participants in the prospective study were aged 18 to 89 years, lived in under 30 United States geographic areas, and enrolled through a virtual design. Cohort assignment in the prospective study relied on participant-reported clinical history from a screening survey and a study questionnaire. Recovered participants in ImmuneRACE Cohort 3 were defined by two consecutive negative NP/OP PCR tests, clearance by a healthcare professional, or resolution of symptoms. In the prospective study, whole blood, serum and a nasopharyngeal or oropharyngeal swab were collected from each participant by mobile phlebotomists. Over an approximately 2-month period, participants in the prospective study had the option of providing additional blood draws and questionnaires. Blood samples from the prospective study were shipped frozen or at room temperature prior to DNA extraction.

This TCR came from a woman aged 50 to 65 who had recovered from COVID-19. The chain joins TRBV10-2 to TRBJ1-5; TRBD1 agrees with 9 junctional bases. The sequenced sample was PBMCs or T cells enriched from blood (not recorded which). The DNA sequence is given as TGCGCCAGCAGAGCCACAGGGGGCTTTAAGCCCCAGCATTTT. It specifies CASRATGGFKPQHF.